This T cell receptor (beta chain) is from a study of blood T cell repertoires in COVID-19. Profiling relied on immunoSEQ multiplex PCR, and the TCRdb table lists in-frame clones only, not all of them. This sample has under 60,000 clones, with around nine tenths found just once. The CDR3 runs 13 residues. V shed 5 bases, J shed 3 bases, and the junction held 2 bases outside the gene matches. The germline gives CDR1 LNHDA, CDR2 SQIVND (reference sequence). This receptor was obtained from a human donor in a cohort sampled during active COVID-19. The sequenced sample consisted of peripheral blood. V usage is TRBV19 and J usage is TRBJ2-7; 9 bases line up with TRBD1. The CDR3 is CASSGTGNYEQYF. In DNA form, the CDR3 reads TGTGCCAGTAGTGGGACAGGGAACTACGAGCAGTACTTC.